This paragraph covers one T cell receptor beta chain sequence. What this receptor recognizes is not known. No base-level quality is on record; no much larger clone is a single base apart. Using the deep immunoSEQ assay, multiplex PCR amplified TCR CDR3 regions from genomic DNA. Genomic DNA extracted from each cell subset was distributed evenly over all wells of several immunoSEQ 96-well plates, and each plate served as one replicate. For sorted subsets, roughly 200 ng of genomic DNA, equivalent to some 30,000 T cell genomes, went into each replicate PCR. Purified libraries were quantified with a Qubit 3.0 fluorometer, sized on a Bioanalyzer 2100, and re-quantified with the KAPA Library Quantification kit. A separate single-read 150-cycle Illumina NextSeq 550 flow cell was used to sequence each immunoSEQ 96-well plate. The paper's processing steps were these. Because the immunoSEQ output held only junctional sequences and lacked quality scores, the filtering could not match the filtering applied to full-length reads. To assign V/J genes and CDR3, sequences were annotated against IMGT germline references using PyIR, a Python wrapper for IgBLAST v1.9. Reads with weak V/J assignments (E-value above 1e-6), missing CDR3, stop codons, out-of-frame junctions, or ambiguous translated residues were removed. V3J clonotypes were defined as sequences sharing the same inferred V gene, J gene, and CDR3 amino acid sequence. The percentage overlap between two repertoires was calculated by dividing the number of shared unique clonotypes by the size of the smaller repertoire. RTK rarefaction, the Chao1 estimator, and Recon v2.1 estimates of unobserved clonotypes were used to assess repertoire richness. For all TCRbeta clonotypes obtained by the gDNA method from a few donors, generation probabilities were computed with OLGA. What TCRdb holds here is the immuneACCESS table cut down to in-frame rearrangements. Part of the clones is not present; checked against another copy, under half of the missing clones reflect an unresolved V gene, and the others are unexplained. V and J calls and clone size are given by that table; D and trimming were obtained from the DNA. A total of over a million clones appear in this sample, about 84% of them only once. The ten largest clonotypes hold 0.61% of the sample.

Donors were healthy HIV-negative adults with no recently reported acute infections or vaccinations. Every donor was a Caucasian adult living in Nashville, Tennessee, USA. CD4+ T cells were enriched by magnetic negative selection; naive cells were then positively selected on CD45RA, and the negative fraction formed the memory subset. Blood was obtained by leukapheresis, after which PBMCs were separated by Ficoll-Histopaque density gradient centrifugation and cryopreserved in liquid nitrogen vapor phase. Analytical flow cytometry was used to check the purity and quantity of every magnetically sorted T cell population. Genomic DNA was isolated from each sorted fraction and quantified by UV absorbance on a Nanodrop 2000c. This sample stems from a study of shared clonotypes between healthy human individuals (dated by TCRdb to the early 2020s). A note on the overall study: The cohort included three men and two women between 18 and 49 years of age. For each donor, three plates each were used for CD4 naive and CD4 memory, two plates were used for CD8 naive, and one plate was used for CD8 memory. To estimate repertoire size and how much clonotype sharing occurs between individuals, the study deeply sequenced the blood TCR repertoires of roughly 5 healthy adults. To increase sequencing depth and limit assay-specific biases, TCR repertoire library preparation and sequencing were carried out by different laboratories using diverse techniques. Each donor's leukapheresis produced roughly between roughly 0.85 and 10 billion PBMCs. Paper-wide results and their limitations: The genetic and exposure-history diversity represented was limited by the small number of donors. Clonotypes shared by all four sorted-subset donors showed higher generation probabilities than non-shared clonotypes. Rarefaction of sorted-subset datasets indicated incomplete sequencing despite the large sequencing depth. Sampling was restricted to blood, and TCR repertoires in tissue are likely to differ from TCR repertoires in blood. When several donors were compared, the shared fraction of clonotypes was about 5% for naive CD4, around 4% for naive CD8, 2% to 2.5% for memory CD4, and around 0.4% for memory CD8. Larger estimated clonotype richness was generally found for naive subsets than for memory subsets. Pairwise subsampling led to the expectation that sequencing depth would affect the degree of clonotype sharing among donors.

The source is a young man in good health. Some clones in this sample may be carry-over from other donors' samples. The source material was memory CD4+ T cells from PBMCs. The cell subset or site label, as the study defines it: CD45RA-negative fraction.

The CDR3 reads as follows: CASSQDSGTGYSGYTF. The DNA sequence follows: TGCGCCAGCAGCCAAGATTCGGGGACAGGGTACAGTGGCTACACCTTC. The chain joins TRBV4-1 to TRBJ1-2; 9 bases in between match TRBD1. V lost 0 bases and J lost 7 bases, and the count of bases not matched to a germline gene is 9. Measured from the cysteine to the phenylalanine, the CDR3 is 16 residues long. Of all the DNA, just the CDR3 is kept, 48 bases in frame from base 1. Per the germline V gene, MGHRA is the CDR1 and YSYEKL is the CDR2.